This T cell receptor (beta chain) was found in a study of blood T cell repertoires in COVID-19. This clone was seen only once. TCRdb's copy holds only in-frame clones and misses some; the assay was immunoSEQ multiplex PCR. The sample holds about 280,000 clones, about 89% seen once. This CDR3 is built from 16 residues. V lost 0 bases and J lost 4, with 13 bases in between. Germline CDR1 and CDR2: KGHSH and LQKENI. The sample comprised peripheral blood. The chain joins TRBV18 to TRBJ2-1; D is uncertain. The sequence came from a man between 35 and 55 years old with active or convalescent COVID-19. The CDR3 bases are TGTGCCAGCTCACCACCTCGCGGTGTCAAGTACAATGAGCAGTTCTTC. Translated, it gives CASSPPRGVKYNEQFF.